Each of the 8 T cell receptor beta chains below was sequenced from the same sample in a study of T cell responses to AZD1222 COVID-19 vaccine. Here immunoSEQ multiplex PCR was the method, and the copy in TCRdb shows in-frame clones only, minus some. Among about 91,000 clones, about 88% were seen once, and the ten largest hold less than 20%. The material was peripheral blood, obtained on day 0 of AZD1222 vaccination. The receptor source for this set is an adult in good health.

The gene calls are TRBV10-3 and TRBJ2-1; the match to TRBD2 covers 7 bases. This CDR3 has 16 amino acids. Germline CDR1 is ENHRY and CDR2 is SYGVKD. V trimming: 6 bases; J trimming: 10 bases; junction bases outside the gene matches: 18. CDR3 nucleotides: TGTGCCATCAGCCCCTGGGGGACGGGGGGAAGCGAGGAGCAGTTCTTC. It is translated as CAISPWGTGGSEEQFF.

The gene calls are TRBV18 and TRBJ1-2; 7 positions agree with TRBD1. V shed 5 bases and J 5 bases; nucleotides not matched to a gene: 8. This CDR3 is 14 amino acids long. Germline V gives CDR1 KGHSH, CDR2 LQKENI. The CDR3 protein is CASSGQDLGYGYTF. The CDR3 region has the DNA TGTGCCAGCTCAGGACAGGACCTTGGTTATGGCTACACCTTC.

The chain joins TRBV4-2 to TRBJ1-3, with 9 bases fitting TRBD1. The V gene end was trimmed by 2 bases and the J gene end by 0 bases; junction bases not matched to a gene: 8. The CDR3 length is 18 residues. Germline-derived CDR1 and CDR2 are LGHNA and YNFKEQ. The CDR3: CASSQRGPGQGSGNTIYF. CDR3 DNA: TGTGCCAGCAGCCAACGAGGGCCGGGACAGGGCTCTGGAAACACCATATATTTT.

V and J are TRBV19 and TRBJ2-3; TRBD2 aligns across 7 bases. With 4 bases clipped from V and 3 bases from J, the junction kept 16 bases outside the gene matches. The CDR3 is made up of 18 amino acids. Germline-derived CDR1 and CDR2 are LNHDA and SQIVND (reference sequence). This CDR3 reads CASSTPPWTGGWTDTQYF. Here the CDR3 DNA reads TGTGCCAGTAGTACCCCTCCCTGGACGGGAGGTTGGACAGATACGCAGTATTTT. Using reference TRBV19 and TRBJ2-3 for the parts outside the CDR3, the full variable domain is DGGITQSPKYLFRKEGQNVTLSCEQNLNHDAMYWYRQDPGQGLRLIYYSQIVNDFQKGDIAEGYSVSREKKESFPLTVTSAQKNPTAFYLCASSTPPWTGGWTDTQYFGPGTRLTVL.

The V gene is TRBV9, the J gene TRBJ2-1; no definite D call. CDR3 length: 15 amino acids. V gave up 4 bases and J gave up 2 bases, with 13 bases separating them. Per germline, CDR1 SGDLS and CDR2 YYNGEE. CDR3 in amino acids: CASSTALGPYNEQFF. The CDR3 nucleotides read TGTGCCAGCAGCACAGCATTAGGGCCCTACAATGAGCAGTTCTTC. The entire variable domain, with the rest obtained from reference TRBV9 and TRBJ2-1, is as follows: DSGVTQTPKHLITATGQRVTLRCSPRSGDLSVYWYQQSLDQGLQFLIQYYNGEERAKGNILERFSAQQFPDLHSELNLSSLELGDSALYFCASSTALGPYNEQFFGPGTRLTVL.

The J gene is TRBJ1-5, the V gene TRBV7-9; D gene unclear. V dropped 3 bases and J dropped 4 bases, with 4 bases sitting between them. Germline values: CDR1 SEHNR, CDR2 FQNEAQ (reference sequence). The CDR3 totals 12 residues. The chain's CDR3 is CASSLGNQPQHF. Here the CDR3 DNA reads TGTGCCAGCAGCTTGGGGAATCAGCCCCAGCATTTT.

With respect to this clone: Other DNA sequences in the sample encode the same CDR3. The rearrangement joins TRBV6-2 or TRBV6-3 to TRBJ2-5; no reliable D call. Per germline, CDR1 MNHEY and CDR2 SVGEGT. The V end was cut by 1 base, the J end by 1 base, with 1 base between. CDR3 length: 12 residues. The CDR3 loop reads CASSYFQETQYF. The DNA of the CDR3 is TGTGCCAGCAGTTACTTCCAAGAGACCCAGTACTTC.

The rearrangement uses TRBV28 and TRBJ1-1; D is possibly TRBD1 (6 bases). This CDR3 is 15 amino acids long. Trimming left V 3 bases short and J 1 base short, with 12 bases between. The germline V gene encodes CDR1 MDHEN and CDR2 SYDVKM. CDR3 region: CASSFWGRRNTEAFF. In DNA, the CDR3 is TGTGCCAGCAGTTTTTGGGGGCGCAGGAACACTGAAGCTTTCTTT.